A single TCR beta chain is shown here with its context. What it binds is not known. The data belong to a study of Ad26.COV2.S vaccination and SARS-CoV-2 variants. As for the study in general: Recipients of Ad26.COV2.S got it intramuscularly, once or twice 56 days apart. Study-wide results and limits: Reported findings describe substantial breadth in spike-specific CD8+ and CD4+ T cell responses following vaccination. Similar non-spike TCR breadth was seen in vaccine and placebo recipients.

The repertoire was sequenced with immunoSEQ multiplex PCR; TCRdb's copy has only in-frame clones and lacks some. The sample shows about 350,000 clones, roughly 84% of them seen only once. Noted treatment: over 15 received Ad26.COV2.S at low or high dose, single or two shots; about 5 received placebo; per-sample allocation not given. Sample collection was performed on day 63 after the first vaccine or placebo injection. Per germline, CDR1 MNHEY and CDR2 SVGEGT. The CDR3 covers 16 residues. V lost 2 bases, J lost 4 bases, and 17 bases lay in between. The sequence came from a person aged 18 to 59 who received the Ad26.COV2.S COVID-19 vaccine or a placebo. This chain joins TRBV6-2 or TRBV6-3 and TRBJ2-5, with a tentative D call TRBD2 (6 bases). The sequences come from peripheral blood, collected in a trial of Ad26.COV2.S vaccine versus placebo. The chain's CDR3 is CASSYPSGFGLETQYF. The CDR3, as DNA: TGTGCCAGCAGTTACCCCAGCGGGTTCGGTCTAGAGACCCAGTACTTC.